The source of this T cell receptor (beta chain) is a study of blood T cells in healthy people across ages. Study-level findings and limits: The percentage of naive T cells correlated strongly with TCR beta diversity. The authors considered diversity estimates from one million T cells to be underestimates.

The germline V and J ends were trimmed by 5 bases and 2 bases, with 7 bases remaining between them. Per the germline V gene, CDR1 is MNHNY and CDR2 is SVGAGI (reference sequence). CDR3 length: 13 amino acids. Then a second PCR, running about 7 to 11 cycles, was carried out with a sample-barcoded 5' primer and a J-beta primer mix. A tag from a template-switch adaptor with 12 random nucleotides marked each cDNA molecule. From the 5' RACE reads, TCRdb called clonotypes with MiXCR, one entry per CDR3 protein. The sample carries hundreds of thousands of distinct CDR3 sequences, 25% to 35% recorded once. This clonotype was detected only a few times. Its matching antigen is unknown. Individuals who donated were healthy Caucasians from Russia aged about 6 to 90.

This receptor was obtained from an elderly woman in good health. This chain uses TRBV6-6 with TRBJ1-5; D not resolved. The sample consisted of blood. The CDR3 bases are TGTGCCAGCAGTCAAGTGGGCAATCAGCCCCAGCATTTT. Amino acids: CASSQVGNQPQHF.